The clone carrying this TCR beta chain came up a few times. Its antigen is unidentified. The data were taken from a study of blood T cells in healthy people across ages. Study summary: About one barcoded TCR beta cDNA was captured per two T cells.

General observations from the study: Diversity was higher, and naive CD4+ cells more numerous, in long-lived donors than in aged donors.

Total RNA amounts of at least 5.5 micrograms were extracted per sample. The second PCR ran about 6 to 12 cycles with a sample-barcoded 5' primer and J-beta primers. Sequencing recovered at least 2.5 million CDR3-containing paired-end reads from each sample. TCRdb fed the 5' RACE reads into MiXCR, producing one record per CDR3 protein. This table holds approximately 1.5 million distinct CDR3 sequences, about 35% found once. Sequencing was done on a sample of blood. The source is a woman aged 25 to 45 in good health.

The CDR3 is CASSLLRGLWETQYF. CDR3 nucleotide sequence: TGCGCCAGCAGCTTACTCAGGGGGCTCTGGGAGACCCAGTACTTC. V usage is TRBV5-1 and J usage is TRBJ2-5, with 8 bases identical to TRBD1. This CDR3 comprises 15 residues. Per the germline V gene, CDR1 is SGHRS and CDR2 is YFSETQ. The junction had 8 bases not matched to a gene; V was cut back by 2 bases and J by 5 bases.